The source of this T cell receptor (beta chain) is a study of T cell changes during pregnancy in multiple sclerosis. TCRdb keeps only in-frame clones here, not all; method: immunoSEQ multiplex PCR. This table holds just under 80,000 clones, around 93% found once. The CDR3 contains 15 residues. Germline V CDR1 and CDR2: SGHVS, FQNEAQ. V shed 2 bases and J 6 bases; nucleotides not matched to a gene: 4. The V gene is TRBV7-8, the J gene TRBJ2-2, with 9 bases that match TRBD1. This receptor was obtained from a female donor in good health, enrolled as a control in a pregnancy study. The input for sequencing was peripheral blood, taken in the second trimester of pregnancy. CDR3 residues: CASSLTGGASGELFF. CDR3 coding DNA: TGTGCCAGCAGCTTAACAGGGGGCGCGTCCGGGGAGCTGTTTTTT.